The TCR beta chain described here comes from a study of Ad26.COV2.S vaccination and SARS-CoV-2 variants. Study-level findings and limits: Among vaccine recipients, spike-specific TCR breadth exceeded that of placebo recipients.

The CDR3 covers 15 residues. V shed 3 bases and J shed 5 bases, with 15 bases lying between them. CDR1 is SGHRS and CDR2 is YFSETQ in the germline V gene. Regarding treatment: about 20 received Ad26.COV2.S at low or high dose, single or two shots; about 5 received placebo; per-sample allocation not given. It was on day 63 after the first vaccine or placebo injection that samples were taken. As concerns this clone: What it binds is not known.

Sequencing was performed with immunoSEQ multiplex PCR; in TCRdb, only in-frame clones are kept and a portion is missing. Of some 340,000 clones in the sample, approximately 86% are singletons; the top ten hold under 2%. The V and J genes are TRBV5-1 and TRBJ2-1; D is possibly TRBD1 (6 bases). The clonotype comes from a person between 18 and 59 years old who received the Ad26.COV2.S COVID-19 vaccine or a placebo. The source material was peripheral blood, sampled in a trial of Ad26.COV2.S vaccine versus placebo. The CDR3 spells CASSSEGVLNNEQFF. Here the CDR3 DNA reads TGCGCCAGCAGCTCCGAGGGGGTCCTTAACAATGAGCAGTTCTTC.